Listed below are T cell receptor beta chains from one sample, sequenced in a study of T cell responses to AZD1222 COVID-19 vaccine. Using immunoSEQ multiplex PCR, the repertoire was profiled, and TCRdb retains in-frame clones only, with some absent. The profile shows around 88,000 clones, 70% to 90% of them singletons. Sequenced here: peripheral blood, sampled on day 0 of AZD1222 vaccination. These receptors all come from an adult in good health. CDR3s include the opening cysteine and the closing phenylalanine or tryptophan. D genes are given only for firm matches. Clone size is stated in some rows and not others, as once, few, many or a class when expanded.

TRBV4-3,NA,TRBJ2-3,NA,TGCGCCAGCAGCCGCGGACGAGGAGATACGCAGTATTTT,CASSRGRGDTQYF
TRBV4-2,NA,TRBJ1-4,NA,TGTGCCAGCAGTCGGACAGCCTTAAATGAAAAACTGTTTTTT,CASSRTALNEKLFF
TRBV19,TRBD1,TRBJ2-7,NA,TGTGCCAGTAGTTCGGACAGGAACGAGCAGTACTTC,CASSSDRNEQYF
TRBV6-2/TRBV6-3,NA,TRBJ2-3,NA,TGTGCCAGCAGTTATTATGGGACAAACATTGGCGGAGATACGCAGTATTTT,CASSYYGTNIGGDTQYF
TRBV13,NA,TRBJ2-7,NA,TGTGCCAGCAGACTCTTGCTACAGGGAAACGAGCAGTACTTC,CASRLLLQGNEQYF
TRBV6-5,NA,TRBJ1-2,NA,TGTGCCAGCAGTCTGGACAGAAACTATGGCTACACCTTC,CASSLDRNYGYTF
TRBV19,NA,TRBJ1-2,NA,TGTGCCAGTAGTATAGCCCCGCCAGGGGCCTATGGCTACACCTTC,CASSIAPPGAYGYTF
TRBV7-8,NA,TRBJ2-1,NA,TGTGCCAGCAGCCCAGACGTGGGCAATGAGCAGTTCTTC,CASSPDVGNEQFF
TRBV2,TRBD1,TRBJ1-1,NA,TGTGCCAGCATAATGGGGACAGGGCGTAGAAGTGAAGCTTTCTTT,CASIMGTGRRSEAFF
TRBV4-1,NA,TRBJ1-4,NA,TGCGCCAGCAGCCAAGATAGAATAGGGGCCACCTCCGACACTAATGAAAAACTGTTTTTT,CASSQDRIGATSDTNEKLFF
TRBV28,TRBD2,TRBJ2-2,NA,TGTGCCAGCCGGACTAGCGGGAACGGGGAGCTGTTTTTT,CASRTSGNGELFF
TRBV5-1,NA,TRBJ1-1,NA,TGCGCCAGCAGCCCCACAGGGATGGACACTGAAGCTTTCTTT,CASSPTGMDTEAFF
TRBV9,NA,TRBJ1-1,NA,TGTGCCAGCAGCGTAATTGAAGGGGTCTCTGAAGCTTTCTTT,CASSVIEGVSEAFF
TRBV14,TRBD1,TRBJ1-3,NA,TGTGCCAGCAGCCAAAGGACAGGTGCTGGAAACACCATATATTTT,CASSQRTGAGNTIYF
TRBV5-4,NA,TRBJ1-1,NA,TGTGCCAGCAGCTTGACCCCGGGACAGAACACTGAAGCTTTCTTT,CASSLTPGQNTEAFF
TRBV28,NA,TRBJ2-2,NA,TGTGCCAGCAGGACCCAGGGGGGAAGCGGGGAGCTGTTTTTT,CASRTQGGSGELFF
TRBV20-1,NA,TRBJ1-2,few,TGCAGTAGGCTAGAGGGAGGCTACACCTTC,CSRLEGGYTF
TRBV7-2,TRBD1,TRBJ1-1,NA,TGTGCCAGCAGCTCAGACAGGGGAAACACTGAAGCTTTCTTT,CASSSDRGNTEAFF
TRBV7-2,TRBD1,TRBJ2-6,NA,TGTGCCAGCAGCTTCCCGACAGGGGTCGGGGCCAACGTCCTGACTTTC,CASSFPTGVGANVLTF
TRBV19,TRBD1,TRBJ1-2,NA,TGTGCCAGCAAACAGGGGGCTGGCTACACCTTC,CASKQGAGYTF
TRBV28,NA,TRBJ2-1,NA,TGTGCCAGCAGGGGGCAGGGTGACAATGAGCAGTTCTTC,CASRGQGDNEQFF
TRBV7-2,TRBD2,TRBJ2-7,NA,TGTGCCAGCAGGGATAAGCGGGGGGGCAAACGCGAGCAGTACTTC,CASRDKRGGKREQYF
TRBV11-2,NA,TRBJ2-4,NA,TGTGCCAGCAGCCAGGGGGGGTACCCCGAAAACATTCAGTACTTC,CASSQGGYPENIQYF
TRBV21-1,NA,TRBJ2-7,NA,TGTGCCAGCAAACCCGAGGCGATGTACTTC,CASKPEAMYF
TRBV7-9,NA,TRBJ1-3,once,TGTGCCAGCAGCTTATCGGGGAACTCTGGAAACACCATATATTTT,CASSLSGNSGNTIYF
TRBV30,NA,TRBJ1-1,NA,TGTGCCTGGAGTGTAGGGCAAGCTTTCTTT,CAWSVGQAFF
TRBV10-3,NA,TRBJ1-3,NA,TGTGCCATGACTCAGGAGAACACCATATATTTT,CAMTQENTIYF
TRBV25-1,NA,TRBJ2-1,NA,TGTGCCAGCAGTCTAGGGGATCTCAATGAGCAGTTCTTC,CASSLGDLNEQFF